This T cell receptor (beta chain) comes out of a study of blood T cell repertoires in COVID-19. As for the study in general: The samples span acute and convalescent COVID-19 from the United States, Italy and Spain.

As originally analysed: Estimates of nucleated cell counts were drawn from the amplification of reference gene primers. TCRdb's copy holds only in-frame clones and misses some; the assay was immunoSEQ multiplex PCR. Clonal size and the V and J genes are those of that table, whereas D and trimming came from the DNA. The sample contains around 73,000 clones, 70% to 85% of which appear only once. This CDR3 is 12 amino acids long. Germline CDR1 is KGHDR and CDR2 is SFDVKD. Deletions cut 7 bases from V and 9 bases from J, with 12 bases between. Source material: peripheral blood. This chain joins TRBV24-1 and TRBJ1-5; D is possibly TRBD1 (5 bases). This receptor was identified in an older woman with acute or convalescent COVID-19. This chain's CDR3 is CATSSPGGPQHF. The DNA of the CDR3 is TGTGCCACCAGCTCACCGGGGGGGCCCCAGCATTTT.